The 20 T cell receptor beta chains below come from one sample, sequenced in a study of T cell changes during pregnancy in multiple sclerosis (dated by TCRdb to the late 2010s). The library relied on the immunoSEQ multiplex PCR assay. TCRdb stores this immuneACCESS table with in-frame sequences only. Part of the clones is absent; in the studies checked, under half of the shortfall reflects unresolved V genes, and no reason is known for the rest. The sample yields roughly 46,000 clones; roughly 93% were counted once. 3.9% of the sample goes to the ten largest clones. Sample: CD8+ T cells from peripheral blood mononuclear cells, taken after pregnancy. Every receptor here comes from a female donor with multiple sclerosis, enrolled in a pregnancy study.

The rearrangement uses TRBV27 and TRBJ2-5, with TRBD1 identical over 8 bases. The end of the DNA fits TRBJ2-7 better, so the J call may be wrong. The germline CDR1 and CDR2 sequences are MNHEY and SMNVEV (reference sequence). The CDR3 is 13 residues long. In DNA, the CDR3 is TGTGCCAGCAGCGACAGGGGTGTCTACGAGCAGTACTTC. This codes for CASSDRGVYEQYF.

The chain has TRBV14 and TRBJ2-2; maybe TRBD1 (5 bases). CDR1 is SGHDN and CDR2 is FVKESK in the germline V gene. The CDR3 covers 17 residues. Trimming took off 4 bases at V and 6 bases at J, with 21 bases between the two ends. DNA for the CDR3: TGTGCCAGCAGCCTGAGATGGCAGGGAAGGAGCGCCGGGGAGCTGTTTTTT. This gives the protein CASSLRWQGRSAGELFF.

This clone was detected once. This chain connects TRBV7-9 to TRBJ2-1; TRBD2 matches 8 bases. The CDR3 runs 12 residues. Looked up from germline, CDR1 is SEHNR and CDR2 is FQNEAQ (reference sequence). J was trimmed by 10 bases and V by 1 base; bases with no gene match: 0. The DNA for the CDR3 is TGTGCCAGCAGCTTAGGCGGGAGGGAGCAGTTCTTC. It yields the protein CASSLGGREQFF.

The CDR3 sequence: CASWTSANTGELFF. The CDR3 DNA reads as TGCGCCAGCTGGACTAGCGCGAACACCGGGGAGCTGTTTTTT. The chain is built from TRBV5-1 and TRBJ2-2, with 9 bases aligning to TRBD2. Trimming took 7 bases from V and 0 from J; bases not matched to a gene: 1. The CDR3 is made up of 14 amino acids. Germline-derived CDR1 and CDR2 are SGHRS and YFSETQ.

The CDR3 loop reads CSVTHVGGEDNEQFF. The DNA for the CDR3 is TGCAGCGTAACCCATGTCGGAGGAGAGGACAATGAGCAGTTCTTC. The chain is built from TRBV29-1 and TRBJ2-1, with TRBD2 as a possible D gene (5 bases). The CDR3 spans 15 residues. The V end lost 6 bases, the J end lost 5 bases, and 20 bases lay between the germline ends. The germline CDR1 and CDR2 sequences are SQVTM and ANQGSEA.

This clone showed up just once. Other DNA sequences from this sample encode an identical CDR3 as well. The gene calls are TRBV7-9 and TRBJ1-2; no firm D call. The CDR3 contains 12 residues. V was shortened by 1 base and J by 6 bases, with 6 bases between the two germline ends. Looked up from germline, CDR1 is SEHNR and CDR2 is FQNEAQ (reference sequence). The chain's CDR3 is CASSLGGDGYTF. DNA for the CDR3: TGTGCCAGCAGCTTAGGGGGAGATGGCTACACCTTC.

V usage is TRBV29-1 and J usage is TRBJ2-7, with D possibly TRBD2 on 7 matching bases. This CDR3 region has 12 residues. Germline V gene lookup returns CDR1 SQVTM and CDR2 ANQGSEA. Trimming removed 5 bases at V and 4 bases at J, with 12 bases between. The CDR3 spells CSVSGGPYEQYF. The CDR3 DNA reads TGCAGCGTTTCGGGGGGCCCTTACGAGCAGTACTTC.

The chain recombines TRBV29-1 with TRBJ2-7; D may be TRBD1 (6 bases). The germline gives CDR1 SQVTM, CDR2 ANQGSEA. The CDR3 runs to 13 residues. Trimming took 4 bases from V and 5 from J, leaving 15 bases between them. The CDR3 protein is CSVGRQESHEQYF. The CDR3 DNA reads TGCAGCGTTGGCAGACAGGAAAGCCACGAGCAGTACTTC.

The chain combines TRBV9 with TRBJ2-7, with TRBD2 identical over 7 bases. Germline CDR1 SGDLS, CDR2 YYNGEE. CDR3 size: 14 residues. The V gene end was trimmed by 4 bases and the J gene end by 5 bases; junction bases not matched to a gene: 9. In DNA form, the CDR3 reads TGTGCCAGCAGCCTGGGGGGAGGGGCGAACGAGCAGTACTTC. Encoded protein: CASSLGGGANEQYF.

The V gene is TRBV14, the J gene TRBJ1-1, with a possible D match to TRBD1 (6 bases). Deletions cut 3 bases from V and 2 bases from J, with 16 bases between. Germline V gene data show CDR1 as SGHDN and CDR2 as FVKESK. The CDR3 sequence is 16 residues long. CDR3: CASSQRPGGLNTEAFF. In DNA form, the CDR3 reads TGTGCCAGCAGCCAGCGCCCGGGGGGGCTAAACACTGAAGCTTTCTTT.

The rearrangement uses TRBV28 and TRBJ1-3; tentatively, D is TRBD1 (5 bases). V lost 4 bases, J lost 4 bases, and 20 bases lay in between. CDR1 is MDHEN, CDR2 SYDVKM, per germline. The CDR3 contains 17 residues. CDR3 nucleotides: TGTGCCAGCAGTTACCAGACAGCCGAGACTTTCGGAAACACCATATATTTT. It specifies CASSYQTAETFGNTIYF.

The chain has TRBV5-1 and TRBJ1-3; TRBD1 matches at 8 bases. The V gene end was trimmed by 0 bases and the J gene end by 7 bases; junction bases not matched to a gene: 6. Germline CDR1 SGHRS, CDR2 YFSETQ. The CDR3 sequence is 15 residues long. The chain's CDR3 is CASSLGQGRSNTIYF. In DNA form, the CDR3 reads TGCGCCAGCAGCTTGGGACAGGGGAGAAGCAACACCATATATTTT.

The chain combines TRBV21-1 with TRBJ1-5. TRBV21-1 is a pseudogene. The CDR3 contains 15 residues. The CDR3 region has the DNA TGTGCCAGCAACTGCCGGGACTGTTTAAATCAGCCCCAGCATTTT. It codes for CASNCRDCLNQPQHF.

This sequence joins TRBV2 and TRBJ1-2; D remains ambiguous. This CDR3 is built from 13 residues. The ends were cut back, 8 bases at V and 2 bases at J, with 12 bases in the middle. Per the germline V gene, CDR1 is SNHLY and CDR2 is FYNNEI. The CDR3 reads CASLEPGNYGYTF. The CDR3 DNA reads as TGTGCCAGCCTCGAGCCCGGGAACTATGGCTACACCTTC.

The chain couples TRBV10-3 to TRBJ1-2, with unresolved D. V was pared by 10 bases and J by 2 bases, with 5 bases between. Germline V CDR1 and CDR2: ENHRY, SYGVKD. This CDR3 region has 10 residues. The DNA for the CDR3 is TGTGCCACCCTCAACTATGGCTACACCTTC. Residues: CATLNYGYTF.

This chain uses TRBV27 with TRBJ1-5; no clear D gene. Trimming removed 6 bases at V and 4 bases at J, with 19 bases between. Germline V gives CDR1 MNHEY, CDR2 SMNVEV (reference sequence). This CDR3 region has 16 residues. CDR3 protein: CASSLSNSSPNQPQHF. In nucleotides, the CDR3 is TGTGCCAGCAGCCTATCGAACTCCTCCCCAAATCAGCCCCAGCATTTT.

This sequence joins TRBV27 and TRBJ1-4; possibly TRBD1 for D (6 bases). This CDR3 region has 17 residues. Germline lookup yields CDR1 MNHEY and CDR2 SMNVEV (reference sequence). The ends were cut back, 3 bases at V and 4 bases at J, with 18 bases in the middle. CDR3 amino acids: CASSFITTGLVNEKLFF. The CDR3 region has the DNA TGTGCCAGCAGTTTCATAACTACAGGGCTTGTTAATGAAAAACTGTTTTTT.

CDR3 sequence: CASSTYHSGANVLTF. CDR3 sequence (DNA): TGTGCCAGCAGTACTTACCACTCTGGGGCCAACGTCCTGACTTTC. The rearrangement uses TRBV2 and TRBJ2-6, with unresolved D. This CDR3 region has 15 residues. Germline assignment: CDR1 SNHLY and CDR2 FYNNEI. V shed 5 bases and J shed 0 bases, with 8 bases lying between them. Full variable domain (missing parts from reference TRBV2 and TRBJ2-6): EPEVTQTPSHQVTQMGQEVILRCVPISNHLYFYWYRQILGQKVEFLVSFYNNEISEKSEIFDDQFSVERPDGSNFTLKIRSTKLEDSAMYFCASSTYHSGANVLTFGAGSRLTVL.

This clone was detected many times. The chain combines TRBV5-1 with TRBJ2-1, with TRBD2 identical over 8 bases. This CDR3 comprises 17 residues. The ends lost 4 bases at V and 2 bases at J; junction bases unmatched: 11. CDR1 and CDR2 from the germline V gene are SGHRS and YFSETQ. CDR3 in DNA: TGCGCCAGCAGCCCCACGGGAGGGACTGGAGCCTACAATGAGCAGTTCTTC. Amino acids: CASSPTGGTGAYNEQFF. The full variable domain, its missing parts supplied by reference TRBV5-1 and TRBJ2-1, is KAGVTQTPRYLIKTRGQQVTLSCSPISGHRSVSWYQQTPGQGLQFLFEYFSETQRNKGNFPGRFSGRQFSNSRSEMNVSTLELGDSALYLCASSPTGGTGAYNEQFFGPGTRLTVL.

This clone was picked up one time. The V call is TRBV29-1, the J call TRBJ2-7, with 7 bases that match TRBD2. Per germline, CDR1 SQVTM and CDR2 ANQGSEA. J was trimmed by 7 bases and V by 1 base; bases with no gene match: 4. CDR3 length equals 12 residues. CDR3 DNA: TGCAGCGTTGAAGTAGTTAGCGGGGAGCAGTACTTC. Its protein is CSVEVVSGEQYF.